What follows describes a single T cell receptor (beta chain). Its matching antigen is unknown. This entry belongs to a study of shared clonotypes between healthy human individuals. About the research overall: CD4 naive cells filled three plates per donor, CD4 memory three, CD8 naive two and CD8 memory one. Overall study findings and caveats: The four-donor shared clonotypes exceeded non-shared clonotypes in generation probability, with non-shared ones scoring lower.

Sequencing was performed with immunoSEQ multiplex PCR; in TCRdb, only in-frame clones are kept and a portion is missing. The sample lists over 950,000 clones; approximately 80% were seen once. Germline CDR1 LGHNT, CDR2 FRNRAP. V was trimmed by 7 bases and J by 3 bases, leaving 6 bases between them. The CDR3 consists of 11 residues. The material sequenced was memory CD4+ T cells from PBMCs. The subset: CD45RA-negative fraction. This sequence joins TRBV12-5 and TRBJ2-5, with D unresolved. The sequence was collected from a man between 18 and 35 years old in good health. Some clones in this sample may be carry-over from other donors' samples. The CDR3: CASAFEETQYF. CDR3 sequence (DNA): TGTGCTAGTGCCTTCGAAGAGACCCAGTACTTC.